The next 15 T cell receptor beta chains were all read from a single sample in a study of blood T cells in healthy people across ages. Together with a sample-barcoded 5' primer, a J-beta primer mix was included in a second PCR lasting about 6 to 12 cycles. TCRdb fed the 5' RACE reads into MiXCR, producing one record per CDR3 protein. Of under 800,000 distinct CDR3 sequences listed, roughly 41% are singletons. Sequencing input: blood. These receptors came from a woman aged 55-75 years in good health.

This clonotype was recorded a few times. The chain links TRBV28 to TRBJ1-2, with 7 bases fitting TRBD1. Germline CDR1 is MDHEN and CDR2 is SYDVKM. This CDR3 contains 13 residues. The trim removed 6 bases at V and 8 bases at J, leaving 9 bases unmatched. The CDR3 DNA follows: TGTGCCAGCAGACCTGACAGGGTCGGGGGCTACACCTTC. Its protein product is CASRPDRVGGYTF.

The sample holds a few counts of this clonotype. V usage is TRBV5-6 and J usage is TRBJ2-5; D tentatively fits TRBD1 or TRBD2 (5 bases each). The CDR3 covers 15 residues. The germline V and J ends were trimmed by 0 bases and 2 bases, with 11 bases remaining between them. The germline gives CDR1 SGHDT, CDR2 YYEEEE. The CDR3 protein is CASSLAGALQETQYF. The CDR3 DNA reads as TGTGCCAGCAGCTTGGCCGGGGCCCTTCAAGAGACCCAGTACTTC.

This chain links TRBV5-1 with TRBJ2-3; 7 nucleotides line up with TRBD2. The CDR3 has 16 residues. Germline V lookup: CDR1 SGHRS, CDR2 YFSETQ. Germline trimming cut 2 bases from V and 0 bases from J; bases unmatched to any gene: 6. CDR3 in DNA: TGCGCCAGCAGCTTTCTAGCGGAACGCAGCACAGATACGCAGTATTTT. Translating it yields CASSFLAERSTDTQYF.

The chain couples TRBV6-2 or TRBV6-3 to TRBJ2-3, with 10 bases fitting TRBD1. The J segment lost 1 base and the V segment lost 0 bases, leaving 13 bases of the junction unmatched. Germline CDR1 and CDR2: MNHEY and SVGEGT. The CDR3 spans 20 residues. The CDR3 loop reads CASSYSGDRGFDTGTDTQYF. The DNA of the CDR3 is TGTGCCAGCAGTTACTCCGGGGACAGGGGATTCGACACCGGCACAGATACGCAGTATTTT.

V usage is TRBV7-2 and J usage is TRBJ2-5, with 11 bases that match TRBD2. V lost 2 bases, J lost 11 bases, and 25 bases stayed unmatched. Germline V gene data show CDR1 as SGHTA and CDR2 as FQGNSA. The CDR3 sequence is 20 residues long. For the CDR3, the DNA is TGTGCCAGCAGCTTAAAAATAGGGACTAGCGGTTCGAGTGGATACAATGAGCAGTACTTC. Amino acids: CASSLKIGTSGSSGYNEQYF.

This clonotype has a handful of counts. The V call is TRBV7-3, the J call TRBJ2-6; perhaps TRBD2 as D (5 bases). The ends were cut back, 3 bases at V and 0 bases at J, with 15 bases in the middle. The CDR3 sequence is 18 residues long. From germline, CDR1 is SGHTA and CDR2 FQGTGA. The CDR3 spells CASSFKGGGFSGANVLTF. For the CDR3, the DNA is TGTGCCAGCAGCTTTAAAGGAGGCGGATTCTCTGGGGCCAACGTCCTGACTTTC.

J is TRBJ2-7 and V is TRBV24-1; the D gene is possibly TRBD1 (5 bases). This CDR3 contains 14 residues. Germline V gene lookup returns CDR1 KGHDR and CDR2 SFDVKD. Between the trimmed V and J ends, which lost 3 bases and 0 bases, there was a span of 8 bases. The CDR3 loop is CATSDPGHSYEQYF. In DNA form, the CDR3 reads TGTGCCACCAGTGATCCCGGACACTCCTACGAGCAGTACTTC.

This sequence joins TRBV5-1 and TRBJ2-7; D may match TRBD1 or TRBD2 (5 bases each). The CDR3 sequence is 15 residues long. From germline, CDR1 is SGHRS and CDR2 YFSETQ. The ends were cut back, 2 bases at V and 5 bases at J, with 17 bases in the middle. CDR3 sequence (DNA): TGCGCCAGCAGCTTCAGGGCACCGGGAACCCACGAGCAGTACTTC. Amino acid sequence: CASSFRAPGTHEQYF.

As for this clonotype: At one end, the junction sequence differs from germline, possibly due to a read error. The chain uses TRBV2 and TRBJ1-2; no clear D gene. Germline CDR1 and CDR2: SNHLY and FYNNEI. The CDR3 totals 13 residues. The CDR3 DNA is TGTGCCAGCGGTGAAGGTGAGACCTATGGCTACACCTTC. It specifies CASGEGETYGYTF.

The V and J genes are TRBV7-2 and TRBJ2-7; D is possibly TRBD1 or TRBD2 (5 bases each). This CDR3 region has 17 residues. The V gene's germline CDR1 is SGHTA and CDR2 FQGNSA. V lost 4 bases and J 2 bases, leaving 21 bases between the germline ends. The CDR3 DNA sequence: TGTGCCAGCAGCTGGTTGGGGCTAGGGGACGGAGCCTACGAGCAGTACTTC. Translating it yields CASSWLGLGDGAYEQYF.

V usage is TRBV27 and J usage is TRBJ2-7; D is ambiguous. The length of the CDR3 is 14 residues. Trimming removed 7 bases at V and 1 base at J, with 14 bases between. CDR1 and CDR2 from the germline V gene are MNHEY and SMNVEV (reference sequence). CDR3 amino acids: CASKNLDGSYEQYF. The CDR3 DNA reads TGTGCCAGCAAAAATCTGGACGGTTCCTACGAGCAGTACTTC.

This chain links TRBV29-1 with TRBJ1-1, with 7 bases lining up with TRBD1. CDR3 length: 15 residues. V dropped 6 bases and J dropped 6; count of bases not matched to a gene: 16. Germline assignment: CDR1 SQVTM and CDR2 ANQGSEA. The CDR3 DNA follows: TGCAGCGTGGCTTACGTAAGACAGGGAAACTCTGAAGCTTTCTTT. This translates into CSVAYVRQGNSEAFF. Complete variable domain (other parts from reference TRBV29-1 and TRBJ1-1): SAVISQKPSRDICQRGTSLTIQCQVDSQVTMMFWYRQQPGQSLTLIATANQGSEATYESGFVIDKFPISRPNLTFSTLTVSNMSPEDSSIYLCSVAYVRQGNSEAFFGQGTRLTVV.

The V gene is TRBV7-9, the J gene TRBJ1-1; no reliable D call. Trimming removed 0 bases at V and 6 bases at J, with 11 bases between. CDR1 is SEHNR and CDR2 is FQNEAQ in the germline V gene (reference sequence). This CDR3 is built from 14 residues. The CDR3 region has the DNA TGTGCCAGCAGCTTAGCCAAGGCGAGGGCTGAAGCTTTCTTT. The encoded protein is CASSLAKARAEAFF.

This clonotype has more than one count but fewer than ten. The chain recombines TRBV20-1 with TRBJ2-7; D may be TRBD1 or TRBD2 (5 bases each). This CDR3 region has 12 residues. With 1 base removed from V and 6 bases from J, the gap between germline ends came to 10 bases. Per germline, CDR1 DFQATT and CDR2 SNEGSKA (reference sequence). CDR3 DNA sequence: TGCAGTGCTAGAGGAGTCGGGGCCGAGCAGTACTTC. It codes for CSARGVGAEQYF.

The V gene is TRBV6-2 or TRBV6-3, the J gene TRBJ1-1; D gene ambiguous. Germline V CDR1 and CDR2: MNHEY, SVGEGT. The V gene lost 6 bases and the J gene lost 1 base, with 9 bases spanning the gap. CDR3 length equals 13 residues. In DNA form, the CDR3 reads TGTGCCAGCAGACTTACAGCGAACACTGAAGCTTTCTTT. Encoded protein: CASRLTANTEAFF.